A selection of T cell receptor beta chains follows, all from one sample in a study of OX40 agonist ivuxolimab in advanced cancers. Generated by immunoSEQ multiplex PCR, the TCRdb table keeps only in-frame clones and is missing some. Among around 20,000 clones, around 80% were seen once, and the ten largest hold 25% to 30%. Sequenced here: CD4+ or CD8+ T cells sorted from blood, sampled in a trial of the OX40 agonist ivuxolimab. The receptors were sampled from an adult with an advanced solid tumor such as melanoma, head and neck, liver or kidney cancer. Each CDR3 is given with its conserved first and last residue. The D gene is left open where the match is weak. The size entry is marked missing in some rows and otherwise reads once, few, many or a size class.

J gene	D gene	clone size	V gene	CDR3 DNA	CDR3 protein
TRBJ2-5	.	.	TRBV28	TGTGCCAGCAGTTCCCGGCGGGTGGGGGGCCTTGAAGAGACCCAGTACTTC	CASSSRRVGGLEETQYF
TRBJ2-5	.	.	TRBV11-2	TGTGCCAGCAGCTTCCCATTTGTCGGGCAGGAAGAGACCCAGTACTTC	CASSFPFVGQEETQYF
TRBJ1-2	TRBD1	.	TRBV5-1	TGCGCCAGCAGCTCCCGGGACAGGGCACCCGGCTACACCTTC	CASSSRDRAPGYTF
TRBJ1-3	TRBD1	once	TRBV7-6	TGTGCCAGCAGGAACCCGACAGGGACTGGAAACACCATATATTTT	CASRNPTGTGNTIYF
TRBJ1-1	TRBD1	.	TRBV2	TGTGCCAGCATTACCTATCCGGACAGGGGTACTGAAGCTTTCTTT	CASITYPDRGTEAFF
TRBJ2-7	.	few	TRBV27	TGTGCCACGACTGAGGGCTACGAGCAGTACTTC	CATTEGYEQYF
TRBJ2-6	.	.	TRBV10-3	TGTGCCATCAGTGAGTCGGCCAGCAGTTCTGGGGCCAACGTCCTGACTTTC	CAISESASSSGANVLTF
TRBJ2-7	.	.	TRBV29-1	TGCAGCGTTGAAGAGGGCAGGGGCTACGAGCAGTACTTC	CSVEEGRGYEQYF
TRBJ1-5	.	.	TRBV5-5	TGTGCCAGCAGCTTGGCCCAGGCCAATCAGCCCCAGCATTTT	CASSLAQANQPQHF
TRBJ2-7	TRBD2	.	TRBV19	TGTGCCAGTAGTTTAGCGGGAGGTCGAATGGACGAGCAGTACTTC	CASSLAGGRMDEQYF
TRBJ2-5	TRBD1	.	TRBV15	TGTGCCACCAGCAGAGATAGGACAGGGGGAGGAGAGACCCAGTACTTC	CATSRDRTGGGETQYF
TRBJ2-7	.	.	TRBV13	TGTGCCAGCAGTCACATAGACCGCTACGAGCAGTACTTC	CASSHIDRYEQYF
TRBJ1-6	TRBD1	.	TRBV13	TGTGCCAGCAGCTTGGGACAGGGGGGCAGCTCCTATAATTCACCCCTCCACTTT	CASSLGQGGSSYNSPLHF
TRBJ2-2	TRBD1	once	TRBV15	TGTGCCACCAGCCCCGGGACAGGGGGTGGGGTGAACACCGGGGAGCTGTTTTTT	CATSPGTGGGVNTGELFF
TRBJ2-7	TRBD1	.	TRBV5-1	TGCGCCAGCAGCGGGACAGGGGCCTACGAGCAGTACTTC	CASSGTGAYEQYF
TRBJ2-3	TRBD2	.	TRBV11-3	TGTGCCAGCAGTTCTACTAGCGCCGACCCAGATACGCAGTATTTT	CASSSTSADPDTQYF
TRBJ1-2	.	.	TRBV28	TGTGCCGTGAGCTCGGGAGTTGGGACCTATGGCTACACCTTC	CAVSSGVGTYGYTF
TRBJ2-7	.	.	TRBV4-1	TGCGCCAGCAGCCAATCCGACGAGCAGTACTTC	CASSQSDEQYF
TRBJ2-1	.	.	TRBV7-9	TGTGCCAGCAGCTTAGTGGAGATAACGGGGGCTAGGCCTTACAATGAGCAGTTCTTC	CASSLVEITGARPYNEQFF
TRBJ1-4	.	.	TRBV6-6	TGTGCCAGCAGTCCCCGGTGGTCAACTAATGAAAAACTGTTTTTT	CASSPRWSTNEKLFF
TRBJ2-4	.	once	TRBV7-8	TGTGCCAGCAGGCAGGGGTCGGAGGGCCTAGCCAAAAACATTCAGTACTTC	CASRQGSEGLAKNIQYF
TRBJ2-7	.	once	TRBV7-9	TGTGCCAGCAGCCCCTCGGACAGATTCTCCTACGAGCAGTACTTC	CASSPSDRFSYEQYF
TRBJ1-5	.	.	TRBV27	TGTGCCAGCAGTTTATTCTGGGGATTCAATCAGCCCCAGCATTTT	CASSLFWGFNQPQHF